This T cell receptor beta chain was captured by sequencing in a study of blood T cell repertoires in COVID-19. Methods used by the authors: Cell counts per sample came from amplifying reference gene primers. Produced via immunoSEQ multiplex PCR; TCRdb's table is partial and in-frame only. The DNA gave D and trimming, while V, J and clone size come from that table. The top ten clones hold 1.3% of a sample with 200,000 to 250,000 clones, roughly four fifths of them seen once. The V end lost 6 bases, the J end lost 1 base, and 12 bases lay between the germline ends. This CDR3 comprises 15 residues. CDR1 SGHVS and CDR2 FQNEAQ come from the germline V gene.

The chain joins TRBV7-8 to TRBJ2-2, with D tentatively TRBD1 (5 bases). The sample taken for sequencing was PBMCs or T cells enriched from blood (not recorded which). The receptor was isolated from a woman aged 40 to 49 with acute COVID-19. The CDR3 bases are TGTGCCAGCAGTCTCGACAGATTGAACACCGGGGAGCTGTTTTTT. Translated: CASSLDRLNTGELFF.